The entry that follows covers one TCR beta chain sequence. Its antigen target is currently unknown. No much larger clone exists at a distance of one base, and base qualities are not known. The sample comes from a study of early T cells in non-severe SARS-CoV-2 infection (dated by TCRdb to 2020 to 2022). Regarding the study in general: Bulk RNA from unsorted whole blood was used for TCR sequencing, so alpha and beta chains could not be paired. What the authors observed across the whole study: Matching against VDJdb was skewed toward anti-spike CD8 responses, likely underestimated virus-specific expansions, and missed private and CD4 specificities.

Library preparation was by 5' RACE. This sample was sequenced with a NextSeq 500. In the TCR library protocol, unique molecular identifiers were attached to individual cDNA molecules to correct for PCR bias and sequencing error. TCR alpha and beta chains were both sequenced, and the abundances of alpha and beta sequences in each sample were closely correlated with each other. The authors processed their data as follows. Decombinator V4 was used to annotate TCR sequences for V gene, J gene and CDR3. Expanded TCRs were defined as changing significantly between any two time points under a Poisson model with p below 0.0001. TCR abundances were normalised to the total number of TCRs sequenced in each sample and reported as counts per million. MAIT TCRs were defined by TRAV1-2 paired with TRAJ12, TRAJ20 or TRAJ33, and iNKT TCRs by TRAV10 paired with TRAJ18. A search of VDJdb, accessed on 1 November 2021, was run for TCRs annotated to CMV, EBV and SARS-CoV-2, with TCRs annotated for multiple antigens excluded. In TCRdb, the public reads were trimmed at Q25 with fastp and aligned with MiXCR, with productive beta chains retained. Under each unique CDR3 protein, matching rows form one entry showing the most common genes and DNA. Clone size and V and J calls follow TCRdb, not the original study. This sample gives approximately 46,000 distinct CDR3 sequences in total; 23% of them show up just once. The ten largest make up just over 4.5% of the sample.

The study was a case-control design nested within a healthcare worker cohort in London, UK, with weekly nasopharyngeal swab PCR tests and blood sampling. Healthcare workers were enrolled in the week of the UK lockdown, from 23 to 31 March 2020, and were followed every week for up to 16 weeks. The germline V gene encodes CDR1 SGDLS and CDR2 YYNGEE. The CDR3 covers 14 residues, taking in both the cysteine and the phenylalanine. Only CDR3 DNA is held: 42 bases, read in frame from base 1. Trimming costs V 4 bases and J 2 bases, and their ends lie 13 bases apart. The sequence links TRBV9 to TRBJ2-7; the D region possibly corresponds to TRBD2 (5 bases align). The source was whole blood, collected at baseline. The receptor was isolated from an adult who was a healthcare worker with PCR-confirmed SARS-CoV-2 infection or an uninfected control (not recorded which). The CDR3 protein: CASSPRTDTYEQYF. In nucleotide form, the sequence is TGTGCCAGCAGCCCAAGGACTGACACCTACGAGCAGTACTTC.